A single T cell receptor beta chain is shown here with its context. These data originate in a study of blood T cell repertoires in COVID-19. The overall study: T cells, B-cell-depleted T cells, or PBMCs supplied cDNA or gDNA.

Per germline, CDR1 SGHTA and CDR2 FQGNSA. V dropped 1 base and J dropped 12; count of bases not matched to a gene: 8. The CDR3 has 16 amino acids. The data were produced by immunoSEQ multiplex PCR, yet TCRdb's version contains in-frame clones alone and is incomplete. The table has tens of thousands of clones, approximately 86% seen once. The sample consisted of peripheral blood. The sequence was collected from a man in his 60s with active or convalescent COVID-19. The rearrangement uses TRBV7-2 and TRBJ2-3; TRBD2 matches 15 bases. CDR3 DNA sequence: TGTGCCAGCAGCTTAGAGAGGACTAGCGGGGGGGCTATCCAGTATTTT. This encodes CASSLERTSGGAIQYF.